This T cell receptor (beta chain) was retrieved from a study of T cell repertoires in cytomegalovirus infection. Whole-study context: An indication of both CMV infection and matching HLA type came from public TCR beta signatures.

This clonotype was seen at least ten times. Its specificity is unknown. One end of the junction fails to match germline, which may point to a read error. Study-wide findings and caveats: CMV-specific HLA-C-restricted TCR beta clonotypes dominated the ex vivo response. Identification of carriers of CMV plus the relevant HLA was achieved through cumulative public TCR beta family frequency.

TCRdb ran MiXCR on the reads and lists one entry per CDR3 protein. The table includes more than 85,000 distinct CDR3 sequences, 16% detected once. The TCR originated in a human donor in good health (CMV status not recorded). Some clones in this sample may be carry-over from other donors' samples. The source material was PBMCs.

For the CDR3, the DNA is TGTGCTAGCAGCAGTGGACTAGCGGGGTTCACAGATACGCAGTATTTT. Translating it yields CASSSGLAGFTDTQYF. The V call is TRBV7-7, the J call TRBJ2-3; 12 positions agree with TRBD2. Looked up from germline, CDR1 is SSHAT and CDR2 is FNYEAQ (reference sequence). This CDR3 is built from 16 residues.